This TCR beta chain originates from a study of long-term antiretroviral therapy in people with HIV. With respect to this clone: The antigen is unknown.

At survey level, the immunoSEQ assay was run in its v3.0 version. Sequencing aimed at about 35,000-55,000 T-cell genomes per sample. Assay used: immunoSEQ multiplex PCR; TCRdb lists only in-frame clones, some missing. The sample lists about 22,000 clones, 86% occurring once. General study points: Subsequent to ART, diversity was augmented yet persisted below that of transplant donor controls. Pre-ART clonal expansion yielded clones that dominated the repertoire at all time points. Relative to control repertoires, HIV repertoires exhibited narrower CDR3 length ranges.

The CDR3 is 12 residues long. Trimming left V 7 bases short and J 6 bases short, with 9 bases between. CDR1 and CDR2 from the germline V gene are MNHNY and SVGAGI (reference sequence). The TCR originated in a young woman with HIV. Source: unsorted PBMCs, taken 1.8 years before starting antiretroviral therapy. V is TRBV6-6 and J is TRBJ2-2; D is possibly TRBD1 (6 bases). The CDR3 bases are TGTGCCAGCATACAGGGTTCCGGGGAGCTGTTTTTT. It codes for CASIQGSGELFF.